This TCR beta chain is drawn from a study of shared clonotypes between healthy human individuals. Measured with immunoSEQ multiplex PCR; TCRdb has only the in-frame clones, and not every one. The repertoire holds 2.5 million or so clones, with about 92% as singletons. The V and J ends lost 7 bases and 5 bases respectively, with 12 bases between them. The CDR3 has 14 amino acids. Germline CDR1 is MNHEY and CDR2 is SVGAGI. This sequence joins TRBV6-5 and TRBJ1-6, with unresolved D. Sequencing was performed on naive CD4+ T cells sorted from blood. Subset meaning: CD45RA+ positively selected. This TCR was recovered from a man in his late teens or twenties in good health. CDR3 sequence reads: CASTRQADNSPLHF. CDR3 nucleotide sequence: TGTGCCAGCACCCGCCAGGCGGATAATTCACCCCTCCACTTT.